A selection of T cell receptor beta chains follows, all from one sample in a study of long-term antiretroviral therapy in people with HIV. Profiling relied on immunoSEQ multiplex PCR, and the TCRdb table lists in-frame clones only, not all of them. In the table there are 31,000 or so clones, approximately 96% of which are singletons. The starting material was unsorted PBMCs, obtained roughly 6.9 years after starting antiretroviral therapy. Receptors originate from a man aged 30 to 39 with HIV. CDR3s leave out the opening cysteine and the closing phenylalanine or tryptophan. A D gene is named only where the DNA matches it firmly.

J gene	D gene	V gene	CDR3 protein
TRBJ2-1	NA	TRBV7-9	ASSLLNEQF
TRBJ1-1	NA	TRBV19	ASSMGRTEAF
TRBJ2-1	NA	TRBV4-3	ASSLGSAGYEQF
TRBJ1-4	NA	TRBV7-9	ASRTGRGEKLF
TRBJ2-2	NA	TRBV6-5	AGHRELF
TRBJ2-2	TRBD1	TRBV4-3	ASSQDIGTGVDTGELF
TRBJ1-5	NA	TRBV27	ASSFTGRPSYSNQPQH
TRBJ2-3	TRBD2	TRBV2	ASTERGATSTDTQY
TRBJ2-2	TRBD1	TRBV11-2	ASSIRTGANTGELF
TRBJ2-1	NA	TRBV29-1	SASPPRGYNEQF
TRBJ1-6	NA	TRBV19	ASSIPLRNSPLH
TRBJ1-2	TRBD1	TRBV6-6	ASSFQGAGGYT
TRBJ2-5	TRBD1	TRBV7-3	ASSPTGTGLAETQY
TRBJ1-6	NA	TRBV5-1	ASSLRQGKDSPLH
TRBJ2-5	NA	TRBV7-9	ASSTHSPVEETQY
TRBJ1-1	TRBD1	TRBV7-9	ASSPPRGGTEAF
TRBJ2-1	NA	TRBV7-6	ASSPRQVTYNEQF
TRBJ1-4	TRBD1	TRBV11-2	ASGQGTNEKLF
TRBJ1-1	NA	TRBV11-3	ASSLDMTSSEAF
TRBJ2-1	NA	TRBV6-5	ASSRLTDRYNEQF
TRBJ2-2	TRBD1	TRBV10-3	AISEFGTGNTGELF
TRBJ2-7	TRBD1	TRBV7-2	ASSTFQGAYEQY
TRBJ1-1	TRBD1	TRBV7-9	ASSSRQGGNTEAF
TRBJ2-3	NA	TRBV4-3	ASSQVFEQFQIDTQY
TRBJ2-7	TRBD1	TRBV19	ASSIALNRGSFEQY
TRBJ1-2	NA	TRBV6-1	ASSDETLRSYGYT
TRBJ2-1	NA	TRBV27	ASSLGDYPYNEQF
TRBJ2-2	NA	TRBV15	ATSSNSGGNTGELF